These 21 T cell receptor beta chains came from one sample sequenced in a study of graft-versus-host responses after intestinal transplantation. For these receptors, no antigen is known. Libraries were prepared by immunoSEQ multiplex PCR; TCRdb keeps only in-frame clonotypes and omits some of them. The table lists about 59,000 clones, 94% of them singletons. Sequencing used unstimulated CD4+ T cells sorted from spleen or lymph node cells, obtained before transplant. The receptors were sampled from a human donor who was the organ donor for an intestinal transplant.

V and J are TRBV20-1 and TRBJ2-5; D perhaps matches TRBD1 (6 bases). The end of the DNA fits TRBJ2-7 better, so the J call may be wrong. CDR3 length equals 11 residues. CDR1 and CDR2 (germline): DFQATT, SNEGSKA (reference sequence). The DNA of the CDR3 is TGCAGTGCAAACAGGGTCGACGAGCAGTACTTC. This codes for CSANRVDEQYF.

The chain employs TRBV11-2 and TRBJ1-6; unclear D gene. This CDR3 spans 14 amino acids. Germline V gene sequence: CDR1 SGHAT, CDR2 FQNNGV. V lost 5 bases and J 3 bases, leaving 8 bases between the germline ends. For the CDR3, the DNA is TGTGCCAGCAGCGGCGGACGCTATAATTCACCCCTCCACTTT. Amino acids: CASSGGRYNSPLHF.

This chain connects TRBV7-2 to TRBJ2-5; D may correspond to TRBD1 or TRBD2 (5 bases each). The tail of the sequence fits TRBJ2-7 better, so the J call may be wrong. The germline V gene has CDR1 SGHTA and CDR2 FQGNSA. The CDR3 contains 14 residues. The CDR3 loop reads CASSPPGTVREQYF. DNA of the CDR3: TGTGCCAGCAGCCCTCCCGGGACCGTTCGCGAGCAGTACTTC.

In nucleotides, the CDR3 is TGTGCCAGCAGCTTAGGAGGCGGGGGGGGACGGGAGCAGTACTTC. Amino acid sequence: CASSLGGGGGREQYF. The chain combines TRBV7-2 with TRBJ2-7, with TRBD2 identical over 9 bases. The CDR3 consists of 15 residues. The V gene end was trimmed by 1 base and the J gene end by 7 bases; junction bases not matched to a gene: 8. Germline V gene lookup returns CDR1 SGHTA and CDR2 FQGNSA.

The V call is TRBV7-2, the J call TRBJ2-6; 10 bases fit TRBD1. Trimming cost V 5 bases and J 0 bases; bases outside gene matches: 10. Looked up from germline, CDR1 is SGHTA and CDR2 is FQGNSA. This CDR3 contains 19 residues. DNA of the CDR3: TGTGCCAGCAGCACACCATCCGGGACAGGGGCCTCTGGGGCCAACGTCCTGACTTTC. Its translation is CASSTPSGTGASGANVLTF.

The chain uses TRBV5-5 and TRBJ1-2; D gene unclear. The CDR3 has 14 residues. With 2 bases removed from V and 2 bases from J, the gap between germline ends came to 10 bases. Germline loops: CDR1 SGHKS, CDR2 YYEKEE (reference sequence). This CDR3 is CASSFVGLNYGYTF. CDR3 DNA sequence: TGTGCCAGCAGCTTTGTAGGGTTGAACTATGGCTACACCTTC.

V and J are TRBV7-2 and TRBJ1-1, with D uncertain. Germline V gene data show CDR1 as SGHTA and CDR2 as FQGNSA. V lost 1 base and J lost 1, with 7 bases in between. This CDR3 comprises 14 residues. CDR3 in amino acids: CASSLGQQNTEAFF. The CDR3 nucleotides are TGTGCCAGCAGCTTAGGGCAGCAGAACACTGAAGCTTTCTTT.

The chain combines TRBV2 with TRBJ2-5; unclear D gene. V was clipped by 4 bases and J by 1 base, with 1 base between them. Germline lookup yields CDR1 SNHLY and CDR2 FYNNEI. The CDR3 contains 11 residues. The CDR3 sequence is CASSVQETQYF. CDR3 DNA sequence: TGTGCCAGCAGTGTCCAAGAGACCCAGTACTTC. The variable domain in full, completed from reference TRBV2 and TRBJ2-5, reads EPEVTQTPSHQVTQMGQEVILRCVPISNHLYFYWYRQILGQKVEFLVSFYNNEISEKSEIFDDQFSVERPDGSNFTLKIRSTKLEDSAMYFCASSVQETQYFGPGTRLLVL.

This clone has just a few counts. The CDR3 nucleotides are TGCGCCAGCAGCCAGTTAGGGTCCACTGAAGCTTTCTTT. Amino acid sequence: CASSQLGSTEAFF. The V and J genes are TRBV4-1 and TRBJ1-1, with D unclear. The V and J ends lost 3 bases and 4 bases respectively, with 9 bases between them. CDR1 and CDR2 (germline): MGHRA, YSYEKL. This CDR3 region has 13 residues.

The chain has TRBV19 and TRBJ2-1; unclear D gene. There are 11 residues in the CDR3. V shed 9 bases and J shed 4 bases, with 7 bases lying between them. CDR1 is LNHDA and CDR2 is SQIVND in the germline V gene (reference sequence). CDR3 sequence (DNA): TGTGCCAGCACAGCTTACAATGAGCAGTTCTTC. Translated, it gives CASTAYNEQFF.

The V and J genes are TRBV11-2 and TRBJ1-2; D is ambiguous. Trimming pared 5 bases from V and 2 bases from J, leaving 18 bases between. The CDR3 runs to 16 residues. CDR1 SGHAT and CDR2 FQNNGV come from the germline V gene. CDR3 in amino acids: CASSLTPGRGNYGYTF. The CDR3 bases are TGTGCCAGCAGCCTTACCCCAGGCAGAGGGAACTATGGCTACACCTTC.

V usage is TRBV10-3 and J usage is TRBJ1-2; TRBD1 matches at 11 bases. J was trimmed by 9 bases and V by 2 bases; bases with no gene match: 5. Per the germline V gene, CDR1 is ENHRY and CDR2 is SYGVKD. The CDR3 extends over 14 amino acids. CDR3 sequence: CAISEAGQGASYTF. The CDR3 nucleotides are TGTGCCATCAGTGAGGCAGGACAGGGGGCCAGCTACACCTTC.

V and J are TRBV30 and TRBJ2-4; perhaps TRBD1 as D (5 bases). Trimming cost V 0 bases and J 0 bases, with 6 bases left between them. CDR3 length: 14 amino acids. Per the germline V gene, CDR1 is GTSNPN and CDR2 is SVGIG (reference sequence). The DNA for the CDR3 is TGTGCCTGGAGTGTCGACAGAGCCAAAAACATTCAGTACTTC. Its translation: CAWSVDRAKNIQYF.

V usage is TRBV18 and J usage is TRBJ2-5, with 9 bases aligning to TRBD1. Germline trimming cut 3 bases from V and 4 bases from J; bases unmatched to any gene: 9. The CDR3 contains 16 residues. Germline V CDR1 and CDR2: KGHSH, LQKENI. The CDR3 is CASSPFPGQGRETQYF. The CDR3 nucleotides read TGTGCCAGCTCACCCTTCCCGGGACAGGGTCGAGAGACCCAGTACTTC. Filled out from reference TRBV18 and TRBJ2-5, the complete variable domain reads NAGVMQNPRHLVRRRGQEARLRCSPMKGHSHVYWYRQLPEEGLKFMVYLQKENIIDESGMPKERFSAEFPKEGPSILRIQQVVRGDSAAYFCASSPFPGQGRETQYFGPGTRLLVL.

This clone was found once. The V gene is TRBV5-1, the J gene TRBJ1-3; D unclear. Germline loops: CDR1 SGHRS, CDR2 YFSETQ. V dropped 7 bases and J dropped 1 base, with 3 bases sitting between them. The CDR3 extends over 11 amino acids. CDR3 in DNA: TGCGCCAGCCAGTCTGGAAACACCATATATTTT. This encodes CASQSGNTIYF.

The rearrangement joins TRBV6-5 to TRBJ1-2; no definite D call. The CDR3 loop spans 12 amino acids. Germline CDR1 is MNHEY and CDR2 is SVGAGI. V was clipped by 4 bases and J by 7 bases, with 10 bases between them. The CDR3 here is CASSSGYVGYTF. CDR3 DNA: TGTGCCAGCAGTTCCGGCTACGTTGGCTACACCTTC.

The rearrangement uses TRBV5-1 and TRBJ1-6; 7 bases map to TRBD1. Germline CDR1 is SGHRS and CDR2 is YFSETQ. V shed 4 bases, J shed 7 bases, and the junction held 8 bases outside the gene matches. The CDR3 contains 15 residues. The CDR3 spells CASSHGTAGNSPLHF. CDR3 coding DNA: TGCGCCAGCAGCCACGGGACAGCTGGGAATTCACCCCTCCACTTT.

The chain links TRBV6-6 to TRBJ1-2, with D uncertain. The germline gives CDR1 MNHNY, CDR2 SVGAGI (reference sequence). V was shortened by 2 bases and J by 0 bases, with 7 bases between the two germline ends. The CDR3 loop spans 14 amino acids. CDR3 sequence: CASSYQGANYGYTF. CDR3 sequence (DNA): TGTGCCAGCAGTTACCAAGGAGCTAACTATGGCTACACCTTC.

The V gene is TRBV11-2, the J gene TRBJ2-7; TRBD2 aligns across 7 bases. Trimming removed 1 base from V and 4 bases from J; junction bases left unmatched: 4. The V gene's germline CDR1 is SGHAT and CDR2 FQNNGV. CDR3 length: 14 amino acids. The CDR3 spells CASSLVQGGYEQYF. The CDR3 coding sequence is TGTGCCAGCAGCTTAGTCCAGGGAGGGTACGAGCAGTACTTC.

The chain uses TRBV9 and TRBJ1-3, with 7 bases that match TRBD1. CDR1 and CDR2 (germline): SGDLS, YYNGEE. The V gene end was trimmed by 1 base and the J gene end by 0 bases; junction bases not matched to a gene: 10. This CDR3 contains 18 residues. The chain's CDR3 is CASSVRDRPQRSGNTIYF. Here the CDR3 DNA reads TGTGCCAGCAGCGTACGGGACAGACCTCAACGCTCTGGAAACACCATATATTTT.

The chain joins TRBV4-1 to TRBJ2-2, with D perhaps being TRBD1 or TRBD2 (6 bases each). V dropped 2 bases and J dropped 3 bases, with 10 bases sitting between them. Germline loops: CDR1 MGHRA, CDR2 YSYEKL. CDR3 length: 15 amino acids. CDR3 amino acids: CASSQPGADTGELFF. The CDR3 DNA follows: TGCGCCAGCAGCCAACCGGGGGCGGACACCGGGGAGCTGTTTTTT.